Sample share makes the clone carrying this T cell receptor beta chain medium-sized. The antigen remains unidentified. This sample was taken from a study of tumor-infiltrating lymphocytes in primary liver carcinoma. On the study more broadly: Patients comprised men and women whose ages fell between 30 and 69 years.

Germline V CDR1 and CDR2: SGHKS, YYEKEE (reference sequence). Trimming shortened V by 6 bases and J by 1 base, and 10 bases separated the two germline ends. CDR3 length: 13 amino acids. Without any cell sorting, about 18-30 mg of bulk tissue yielded co-extracted RNA and DNA. These patients lived with chronic HBV infection and had never been treated. Over 85% viable tumor cells were present in every tumor sample. Study observations and caveats: It was tumor-adjacent and tumor-blood pairs that overlapped less than tumor region pairs did.

Starting material of 450 to 500 ng total RNA yielded TCR beta cDNA via a constant-region primer. Employing slightly modified ARM-PCR, three nested multiplex PCR rounds were run, and these gave rise to the TCR beta libraries. The two initial PCR rounds, roughly 9 cycles each, used TRBV1-TRBV30 forward and C-beta reverse primers. MiXCR was run by TCRdb on the multiplex PCR reads, yielding one entry per CDR3 protein. The data hold 90,000 to 110,000 distinct CDR3 sequences, with roughly 80% observed a single time. This sequence joins TRBV5-5 and TRBJ1-1; D uncertain. The sequencing input was liver tumor tissue from sampling region 3. Specified subset: tumor region T3, left-lateral pole. The receptor comes from a man aged 35 to 55 with primary liver carcinoma and hepatitis B virus infection. The DNA of the CDR3 is TGTGCCAGCACTCATAGGGAGAACACTGAAGCTTTCTTT. Protein sequence: CASTHRENTEAFF.